This T cell receptor beta chain appears in the sequencing data of a study of cytomegalovirus exposure and HLA in healthy donors. Study-wide findings and caveats: Reported findings show TCR beta sequences accurately forecast HLA-A and HLA-B alleles in most subjects.

As to this clone: The antigen remains unidentified.

V shed 6 bases, J shed 2 bases, and the junction held 5 bases outside the gene matches. The length of the CDR3 is 15 residues. The germline CDR1 and CDR2 sequences are LNHDA and SQIVND (reference sequence). 13 Jbeta primers and 60 Vbeta primers were used for the PCR. Sequencing used immunoSEQ multiplex PCR; TCRdb keeps in-frame clones, though not all of them. The sample has more than 100,000 clones, 65% to 90% seen once. The clonotype originates from a man aged 25 to 40 in good health and CMV-seronegative. This chain connects TRBV19 to TRBJ1-5, with 9 nucleotides matching TRBD1. Sequencing used PBMCs. The CDR3 nucleotides read TGTGCCAGTAGCGGGACAGGGAGGGGCAATCAGCCCCAGCATTTT. Its protein is CASSGTGRGNQPQHF.